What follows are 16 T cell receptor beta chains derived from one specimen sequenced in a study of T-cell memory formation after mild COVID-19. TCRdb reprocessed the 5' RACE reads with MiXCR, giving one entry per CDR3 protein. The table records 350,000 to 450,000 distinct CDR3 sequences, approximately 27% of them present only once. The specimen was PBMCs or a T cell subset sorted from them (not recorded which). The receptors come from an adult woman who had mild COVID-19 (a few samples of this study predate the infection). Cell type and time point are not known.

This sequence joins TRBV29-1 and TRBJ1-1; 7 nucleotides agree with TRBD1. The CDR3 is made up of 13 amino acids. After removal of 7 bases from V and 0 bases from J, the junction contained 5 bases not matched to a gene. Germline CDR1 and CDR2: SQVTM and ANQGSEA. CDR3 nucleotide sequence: TGCAGCGCAGGGGGACCGATGAACACTGAAGCTTTCTTT. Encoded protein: CSAGGPMNTEAFF.

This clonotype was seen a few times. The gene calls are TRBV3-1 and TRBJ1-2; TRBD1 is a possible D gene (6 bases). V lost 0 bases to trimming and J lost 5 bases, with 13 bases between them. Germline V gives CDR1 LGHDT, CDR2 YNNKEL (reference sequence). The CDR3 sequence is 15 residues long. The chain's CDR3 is CASSQDLGAGYGYTF. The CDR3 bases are TGTGCCAGCAGCCAAGATTTGGGGGCTGGGTATGGCTACACCTTC. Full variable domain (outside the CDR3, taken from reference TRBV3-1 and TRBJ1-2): DTAVSQTPKYLVTQMGNDKSIKCEQNLGHDTMYWYKQDSKKFLKIMFSYNNKELIINETVPNRFSPKSPDKAHLNLHINSLELGDSAVYFCASSQDLGAGYGYTFGSGTRLTVV.

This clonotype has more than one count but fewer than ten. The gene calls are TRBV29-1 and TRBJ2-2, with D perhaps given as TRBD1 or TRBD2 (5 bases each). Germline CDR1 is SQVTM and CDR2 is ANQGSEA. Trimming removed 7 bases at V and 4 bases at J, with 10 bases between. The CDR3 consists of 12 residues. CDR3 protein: CSAMGPTGELFF. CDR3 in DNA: TGCAGCGCAATGGGACCCACCGGGGAGCTGTTTTTT.

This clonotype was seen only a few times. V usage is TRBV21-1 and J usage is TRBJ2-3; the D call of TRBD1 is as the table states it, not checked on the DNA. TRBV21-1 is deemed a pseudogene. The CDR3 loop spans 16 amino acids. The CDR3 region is CASSETGVLAGVTQYF. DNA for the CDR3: TGTGCCAGCAGCGAGACAGGGGTTTTAGCGGGGGTTACGCAGTATTTT.

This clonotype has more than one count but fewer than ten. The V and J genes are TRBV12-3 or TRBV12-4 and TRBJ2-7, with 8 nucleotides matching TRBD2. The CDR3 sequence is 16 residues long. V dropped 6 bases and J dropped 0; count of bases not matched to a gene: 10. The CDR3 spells CASSPQLADLSYEQYF. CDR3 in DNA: TGTGCCAGCAGCCCTCAACTAGCGGACCTCTCCTACGAGCAGTACTTC.

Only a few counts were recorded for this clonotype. CDR3 loop: CATSDFVGTEQFF. The CDR3 DNA is TGTGCCACCAGTGATTTCGTAGGGACGGAGCAGTTCTTC. The chain employs TRBV24-1 and TRBJ2-1; D possibly uses TRBD1 or TRBD2 (5 bases each). Germline lookup yields CDR1 KGHDR and CDR2 SFDVKD. The CDR3 loop spans 13 amino acids. The V end lost 1 base, the J end lost 10 bases, and 10 bases lay between the germline ends.

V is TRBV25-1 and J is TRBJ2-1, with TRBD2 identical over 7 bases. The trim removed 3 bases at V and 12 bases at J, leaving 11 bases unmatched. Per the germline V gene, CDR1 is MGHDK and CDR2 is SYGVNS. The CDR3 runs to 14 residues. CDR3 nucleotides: TGTGCCAGCAGTGATCCGGCTAGCGGCCTCCCGCAGTTCTTC. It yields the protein CASSDPASGLPQFF.

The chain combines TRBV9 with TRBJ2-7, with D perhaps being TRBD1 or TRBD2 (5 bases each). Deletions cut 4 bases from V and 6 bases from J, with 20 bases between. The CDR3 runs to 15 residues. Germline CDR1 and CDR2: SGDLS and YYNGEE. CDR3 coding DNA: TGTGCCAGCAGCCACCACATGGGACCGACGGTCGAGCAGTACTTC. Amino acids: CASSHHMGPTVEQYF.

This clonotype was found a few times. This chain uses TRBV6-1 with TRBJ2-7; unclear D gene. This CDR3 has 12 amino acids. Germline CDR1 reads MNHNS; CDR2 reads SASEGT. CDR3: CLLQRPFYEQYF. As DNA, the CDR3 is TGTCTTCTCCAGCGACCATTCTACGAGCAGTACTTC.

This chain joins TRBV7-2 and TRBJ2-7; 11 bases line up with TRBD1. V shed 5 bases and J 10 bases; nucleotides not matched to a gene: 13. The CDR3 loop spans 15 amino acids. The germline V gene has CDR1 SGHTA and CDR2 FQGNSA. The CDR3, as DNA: TGTGCCAGCAGCCCGCCCGGGACAGGGGGATTCGGTCAGTACTTC. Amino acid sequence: CASSPPGTGGFGQYF.

CDR3 amino acids: CASSDWGQYTDTQYF. CDR3 bases: TGTGCCAGCAGTGACTGGGGACAGTACACAGATACGCAGTATTTT. The chain couples TRBV6-2 or TRBV6-3 to TRBJ2-3; TRBD1 matches at 7 bases. Per the germline V gene, CDR1 is MNHEY and CDR2 is SVGEGT. The ends lost 5 bases at V and 2 bases at J; junction bases unmatched: 7. This CDR3 is 15 amino acids long.

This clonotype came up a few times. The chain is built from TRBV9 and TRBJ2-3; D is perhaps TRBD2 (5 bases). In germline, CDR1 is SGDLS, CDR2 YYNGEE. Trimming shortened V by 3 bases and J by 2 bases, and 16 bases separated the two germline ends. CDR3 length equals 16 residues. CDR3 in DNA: TGTGCCAGCAGCGCCTATCTAGCTCCCATCACAGATACGCAGTATTTT. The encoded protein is CASSAYLAPITDTQYF.

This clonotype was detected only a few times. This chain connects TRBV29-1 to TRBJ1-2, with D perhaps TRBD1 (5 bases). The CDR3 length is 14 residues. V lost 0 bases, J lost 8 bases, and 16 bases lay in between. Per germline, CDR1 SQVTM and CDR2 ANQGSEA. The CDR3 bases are TGCAGCGTTGAAGAGGGGGGGGAAAGGAACGGCTACACCTTC. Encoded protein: CSVEEGGERNGYTF. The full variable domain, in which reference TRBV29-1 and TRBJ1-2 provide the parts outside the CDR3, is SAVISQKPSRDICQRGTSLTIQCQVDSQVTMMFWYRQQPGQSLTLIATANQGSEATYESGFVIDKFPISRPNLTFSTLTVSNMSPEDSSIYLCSVEEGGERNGYTFGSGTRLTVV.

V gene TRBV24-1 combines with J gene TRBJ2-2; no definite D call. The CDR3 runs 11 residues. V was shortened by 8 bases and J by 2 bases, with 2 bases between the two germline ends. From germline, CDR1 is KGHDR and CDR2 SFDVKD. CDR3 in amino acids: CATTNTGELFF. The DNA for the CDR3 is TGTGCCACCACCAACACCGGGGAGCTGTTTTTT.

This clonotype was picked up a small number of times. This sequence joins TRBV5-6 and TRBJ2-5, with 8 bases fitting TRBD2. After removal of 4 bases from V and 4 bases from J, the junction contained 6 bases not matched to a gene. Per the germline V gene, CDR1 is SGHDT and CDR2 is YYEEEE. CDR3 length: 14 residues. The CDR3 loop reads CASSPGLVAETQYF. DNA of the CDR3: TGTGCCAGCAGCCCGGGACTAGTTGCAGAGACCCAGTACTTC.

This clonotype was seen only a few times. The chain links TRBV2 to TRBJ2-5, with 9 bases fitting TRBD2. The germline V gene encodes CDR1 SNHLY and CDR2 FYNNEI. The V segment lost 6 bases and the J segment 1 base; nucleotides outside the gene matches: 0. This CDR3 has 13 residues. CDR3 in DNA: TGTGCCAGCAGGGGACTAGCCCAAGAGACCCAGTACTTC. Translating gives CASRGLAQETQYF. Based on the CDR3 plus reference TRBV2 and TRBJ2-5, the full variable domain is EPEVTQTPSHQVTQMGQEVILRCVPISNHLYFYWYRQILGQKVEFLVSFYNNEISEKSEIFDDQFSVERPDGSNFTLKIRSTKLEDSAMYFCASRGLAQETQYFGPGTRLLVL.